The clone carrying this T cell receptor (beta chain) was detected only a few times. Its cognate antigen is unknown. Unique molecular identifiers were incorporated during preparation of the TCRbeta library. TCRdb used MiXCR to reprocess the PCR reads, holding one entry per CDR3 protein. The profile covers about 980,000 distinct CDR3 sequences, with roughly 29% appearing a single time and 28% taken by the ten largest. This record comes from a study of T-cell reconstitution after alpha-beta-depleted transplantation in children. Study-level points and caveats: Roughly two months post-transplant, alpha-beta T cells reportedly originated from several hundred graft clones that had expanded. The main origin of T-cell counts and diversity one year after transplant was newly produced T cells.

The receptor's source is a boy under three years old who had a stem cell transplant for SCID, so the T cells may come from the graft donor. Sequences were derived from PBMCs, mostly from graft donor cells, sampled 360 days after TCRalphabeta/CD19-depleted stem cell transplant.

In DNA form, the CDR3 reads TGTGCCAGCAGCTTCCCGTCGACTGGAAACACCATATATTTT. Its protein is CASSFPSTGNTIYF. The J gene is TRBJ1-3, the V gene TRBV7-2; D uncertain. The V end lost 3 bases, the J end lost 2 bases, and 8 bases lay between the germline ends. Germline V gene sequence: CDR1 SGHTA, CDR2 FQGNSA. The CDR3 has 14 residues.